Sequencing of this T cell receptor (beta chain) was carried out in a study of blood T cell repertoires in COVID-19. Looking at the study overall: Spain, Italy and the United States supplied samples that represented acute and convalescent COVID-19.

J gave up 2 bases and V 3 bases, and 4 bases lay outside the gene matches. Germline V gene data show CDR1 as SGHRS and CDR2 as YFSETQ. The CDR3 runs to 16 residues. The protocol was immunoSEQ multiplex PCR, while the TCRdb copy is restricted to in-frame clones and leaves out a portion. This table holds about 71,000 clones, 82% found once. Source material: peripheral blood. The rearrangement joins TRBV5-1 to TRBJ2-7, with 14 bases aligning to TRBD2. This clonotype was sampled from a woman aged 80 or older with acute or convalescent COVID-19. CDR3 residues: CASSSGLAGAPYEQYF. The CDR3 nucleotides read TGCGCCAGCAGCTCGGGACTAGCGGGAGCTCCCTACGAGCAGTACTTC.